A selection of T cell receptor beta chains follows, all from one sample in a study of T-cell reconstitution after alpha-beta-depleted transplantation in children. TCRdb analysed the PCR reads with MiXCR anew, one entry per CDR3 protein. In the table there are about 360,000 distinct CDR3 sequences, 13% of which are singletons. The source material was PBMCs, sampled from the stem cell graft. Source of these receptors: a human donor who donated a stem cell graft to a child with Fanconi anemia. The CDR3 runs from the conserved cysteine through the conserved F or W. The D gene is left open where the match is weak. Clone size, where shown, is once, few, many, or a class for clones that have expanded.

v_call	d_call	j_call	clone_size	cdr3_nt	cdr3_aa
TRBV4-1	TRBD1	TRBJ1-1	NA	TGCGCCAGCAGCCAACCAAGGACAGGGAACACTGAAGCTTTCTTT	CASSQPRTGNTEAFF
TRBV11-2	TRBD1	TRBJ2-5	many	TGTGCCAGCAGCTTAGAGACAGGGGTTGAGACCCAGTACTTC	CASSLETGVETQYF
TRBV5-6	TRBD1	TRBJ2-1	many	TGTGCCAGCAGCCGACAGGGTTGGCTGAATGAGCAGTTCTTC	CASSRQGWLNEQFF
TRBV9	NA	TRBJ2-1	few	TGTGCCAGCAGCGTAGCTGCCGGGGGACTCTCCTACAATGAGCAGTTCTTC	CASSVAAGGLSYNEQFF
TRBV3-1	NA	TRBJ1-6	many	TGTGCCAGCAGCCAAGATTCACCCCTCCACTTT	CASSQDSPLHF
TRBV4-3	NA	TRBJ1-1	few	TGCGCCAGCAGCCAAGAAGGCGAGGGGATGAACACTGAAGCTTTCTTT	CASSQEGEGMNTEAFF
TRBV6-1	TRBD1	TRBJ2-1	few	TGTGCCAGCACCTCCGGGACAGGGGGGTACAATGAGCAGTTCTTC	CASTSGTGGYNEQFF
TRBV20-1	TRBD2	TRBJ2-1	NA	TGCAGTGCCGCGCCCGCTAGCGGGGGGTACATTGAGCAGTTCTTC	CSAAPASGGYIEQFF
TRBV5-1	NA	TRBJ1-2	NA	TGCGCCAGCAGCTCAGAGGCCACCTATGGCTACACCTTC	CASSSEATYGYTF
TRBV27	TRBD1	TRBJ1-2	NA	TGTGCCAGCAGTTTCATTGAGGGGGCTTACGGCTACACCTTC	CASSFIEGAYGYTF
TRBV7-7	TRBD1	TRBJ2-2	few	TGTGCCAGCAGCTTAGAGACAGGGGGCACCGGGGAGCTGTTTTTT	CASSLETGGTGELFF
TRBV12-5	NA	TRBJ1-1	few	TGTGCTAGTGGTGAGAGAGGTGGAGCTTTCTTT	CASGERGGAFF
TRBV12-3/TRBV12-4	NA	TRBJ1-6	many	TGTGCCAGCAGTTCTCGACAGAATTCACCCCTCCACTTT	CASSSRQNSPLHF
TRBV5-1	NA	TRBJ2-5	NA	TGCGCCAGCACCCCTCTAGGGCGGGGTTACCAAGAGACCCAGTACTTC	CASTPLGRGYQETQYF
TRBV11-2	TRBD1	TRBJ2-2	NA	TGTGCCAGCAGCTTAGGACAGGGGGACAACGGGGAGCTGTTTTTT	CASSLGQGDNGELFF
TRBV25-1	NA	TRBJ1-6	many	TGTGCCAGCAGTGATTCTCAGGGGAATTCACCCCTCCACTTT	CASSDSQGNSPLHF
TRBV11-3	TRBD2	TRBJ2-7	few	TGTGCCAGCAGCCCTTCGGGGGGGCAGGGATCCTTCTACGAGCAGTACTTC	CASSPSGGQGSFYEQYF
TRBV5-1	NA	TRBJ1-4	NA	TGCGCCAGCAGCTTGACGACAGCCGCTAATGAAAAACTGTTTTTT	CASSLTTAANEKLFF
TRBV3-1	NA	TRBJ2-2	NA	TGTGCCAGCAGCCAAGAACCGACCCCTTGGAACACCGGGGAGCTGTTTTTT	CASSQEPTPWNTGELFF
TRBV11-1	TRBD2	TRBJ2-1	few	TGTGCCAGCGGACGGATAGGACTAGGAAGAAACAATGAGCAGTTCTTC	CASGRIGLGRNNEQFF
TRBV12-3/TRBV12-4	NA	TRBJ2-3	many	TGTGCCAGCAGCTTGTTGGGGGATACGCAGTATTTT	CASSLLGDTQYF
TRBV2	TRBD1	TRBJ2-1	few	TGTGCCAGCAGTGACCTGGGACAGCCTACCTACAATGAGCAGTTCTTC	CASSDLGQPTYNEQFF
TRBV20-1	TRBD2	TRBJ2-5	many	TGCAGTGCGTTAGGACCCAGCGGGGCGGAGACCCAGTACTTC	CSALGPSGAETQYF
TRBV7-6	NA	TRBJ1-6	NA	TGTGCCAGCAGCGACGCAAGGGGTTCACCCCTCCACTTT	CASSDARGSPLHF
TRBV6-2/TRBV6-3	TRBD1	TRBJ1-5	many	TGTGCCAGCAGTAACAGGGGGCTTTGGGAGCAGCCCCAGCATTTT	CASSNRGLWEQPQHF
TRBV9	NA	TRBJ1-2	NA	TGTGCCAGCAGCGTAGGAAGTAACTATGGCTACACCTTC	CASSVGSNYGYTF